This TCR beta chain is drawn from a study of T cells in women clearing cervical HPV infection. About this clone: The read falls 3 residues short of the CDR3 end, and the missing part is taken from the germline J gene.

The CDR3 runs to 14 residues. The germline V gene encodes CDR1 LNHDA and CDR2 SQIVND (reference sequence). Trimming at V came to 4 bases and at J to 3 bases, leaving 2 bases not matched to a gene. This table comes from immunoSEQ multiplex PCR, and its TCRdb copy is limited to in-frame clones, with some not included. This sample's table has 45,000 to 55,000 clones. Specimen: blood buffy coat. The rearrangement links TRBV19 to TRBJ1-1; TRBD1 matches at 10 bases. The receptor was isolated from a woman aged 18 to 75 with a cervical HPV16 infection that either progressed to CIN3+ or cleared (not recorded which). This chain's CDR3 is CASSRTGGHTEAFF. The covered CDR3 bases are TGTGCCAGTAGTAGGACAGGGGGACACACTGAA. Full variable domain (missing parts from reference TRBV19 and TRBJ1-1): DGGITQSPKYLFRKEGQNVTLSCEQNLNHDAMYWYRQDPGQGLRLIYYSQIVNDFQKGDIAEGYSVSREKKESFPLTVTSAQKNPTAFYLCASSRTGGHTEAFFGQGTRLTVV.